This T cell receptor (beta chain) was sequenced during a study of cytomegalovirus exposure and HLA in healthy donors. Trimming cost V 8 bases and J 4 bases; bases outside gene matches: 8. This CDR3 region has 13 residues. The V gene's germline CDR1 is LNHDA and CDR2 SQIVND (reference sequence). Study conclusions and caveats: The later analysis indicated that the majority of CMV-associated TCR beta chains appeared HLA-restricted. Rarity marked most TCR sequences, yet some public TCRs occurred in many donors.

A remark on this clone: Its antigen is not identified.

PCR employed 60 Vbeta and 13 Jbeta primers. Profiled with immunoSEQ multiplex PCR; TCRdb holds only in-frame clones, not every one. There are 200,000 or so clones in the sample; about 90% occur only once, and over 0.2% lies in the top ten. The chain joins TRBV19 to TRBJ2-7; 7 nucleotides align to TRBD2. The TCR was taken from a girl under three years old in good health and CMV-seronegative. The material sequenced was PBMCs. The CDR3 DNA sequence: TGTGCCAGTGGGGTAAAGGGAGGGTACGAGCAGTACTTC. This translates into CASGVKGGYEQYF.